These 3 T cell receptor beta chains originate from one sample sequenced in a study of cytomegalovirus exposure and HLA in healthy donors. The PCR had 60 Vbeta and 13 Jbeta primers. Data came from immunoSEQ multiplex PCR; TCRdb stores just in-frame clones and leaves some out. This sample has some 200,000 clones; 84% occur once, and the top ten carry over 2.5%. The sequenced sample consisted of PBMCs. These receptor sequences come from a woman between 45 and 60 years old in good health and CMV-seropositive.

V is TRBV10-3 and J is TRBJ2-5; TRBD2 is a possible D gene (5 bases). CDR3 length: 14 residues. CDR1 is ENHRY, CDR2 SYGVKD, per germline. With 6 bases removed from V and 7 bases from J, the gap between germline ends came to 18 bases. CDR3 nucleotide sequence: TGTGCCATCAGCGAGCCGGGAACTCAACGGACCCAGTACTTC. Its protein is CAISEPGTQRTQYF.

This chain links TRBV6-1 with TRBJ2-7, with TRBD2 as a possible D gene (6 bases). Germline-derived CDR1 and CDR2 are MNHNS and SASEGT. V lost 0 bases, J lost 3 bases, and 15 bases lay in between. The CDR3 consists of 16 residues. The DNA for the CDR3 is TGTGCCAGCAGTGAAGCGCTTGGGGGGTCCGTCTACGAGCAGTACTTC. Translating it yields CASSEALGGSVYEQYF.

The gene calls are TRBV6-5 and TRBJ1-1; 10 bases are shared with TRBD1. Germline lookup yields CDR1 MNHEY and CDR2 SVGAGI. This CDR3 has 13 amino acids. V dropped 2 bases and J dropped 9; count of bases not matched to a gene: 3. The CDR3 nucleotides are TGTGCCAGCAGTTACGGACAGGGGGTTAAAGCTTTCTTT. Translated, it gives CASSYGQGVKAFF.